What follows are 7 T cell receptor beta chains derived from one specimen sequenced in a study of Graves' ophthalmopathy and Graves' hyperthyroidism. The study amplified TCR beta CDR3 regions using RNA transcripts. HTBI-primed first-round RT-PCR preceded second-round multiplex PCR. TCRdb re-called the multiplex PCR reads through MiXCR, storing one row per CDR3 protein. This sample has roughly 420,000 distinct CDR3 sequences; around 20% occur once, and the top ten carry under 3%. The specimen sequenced was peripheral blood. The receptor set was obtained from a woman under 30 with stable Graves' hyperthyroidism.

This clonotype was detected ten times or more. This rearrangement joins TRBV28 to TRBJ2-7, with TRBD2 as a possible D gene (7 bases). Germline CDR1 and CDR2: MDHEN and SYDVKM. This CDR3 is 12 amino acids long. The germline V and J ends were trimmed by 10 bases and 5 bases, with 15 bases remaining between them. The CDR3 sequence: CATLRGGDEQYF. DNA of the CDR3: TGTGCCACTCTTAGGGGGGGCGACGAGCAGTACTTC. Complete variable domain (other parts from reference TRBV28 and TRBJ2-7): DVKVTQSSRYLVKRTGEKVFLECVQDMDHENMFWYRQDPGLGLRLIYFSYDVKMKEKGDIPEGYSVSREKKERFSLILESASTNQTSMYLCATLRGGDEQYFGPGTRLTVT.

This clonotype was found many times. This chain connects TRBV29-1 to TRBJ2-7; D may be TRBD1 (5 bases). CDR1 and CDR2 (germline): SQVTM, ANQGSEA. Trimming pared 6 bases from V and 4 bases from J, leaving 13 bases between. The CDR3 runs to 12 residues. The CDR3 here is CSVVGQQYEQYF. The CDR3 nucleotides are TGCAGCGTGGTAGGACAACAATACGAGCAGTACTTC.

This clonotype has a count of ten or more. The CDR3 coding sequence is TGTGCCAGCAGCTTTTGGGGACCCAGGGGAGACGGCTACACCTTC. It yields the protein CASSFWGPRGDGYTF. The genes are TRBV11-1 and TRBJ1-2, with a possible D match to TRBD1 (6 bases). The germline V and J ends were trimmed by 3 bases and 8 bases, with 19 bases remaining between them. This CDR3 has 15 amino acids. Germline loops: CDR1 SGHAT, CDR2 FQDESV (reference sequence). The full variable domain, with the rest looked up from reference TRBV11-1 and TRBJ1-2, is EAEVAQSPRYKITEKSQAVAFWCDPISGHATLYWYRQILGQGPELLVQFQDESVVDDSQLPKDRFSAERLKGVDSTLKIQPAELGDSAMYLCASSFWGPRGDGYTFGSGTRLTVV.

This clonotype occurred many times. This sequence joins TRBV28 and TRBJ1-2, with D unresolved. Germline CDR1 reads MDHEN; CDR2 reads SYDVKM. Trimming stripped 6 bases from V and 4 bases from J, with 12 bases between. The CDR3 runs to 13 residues. In DNA form, the CDR3 reads TGTGCCAGCAGCCCCGGACGGGTCTATGGCTACACCTTC. This translates into CASSPGRVYGYTF.

This clonotype was counted ten times or more. This chain joins TRBV12-3 or TRBV12-4 and TRBJ2-7; TRBD2 matches 11 bases. This CDR3 spans 15 amino acids. V trimming: 0 bases; J trimming: 9 bases; junction bases outside the gene matches: 7. In DNA, the CDR3 is TGTGCCAGCAGTTTAGCTAGCGGGAGGGGAGTGGGGCAGTACTTC. This codes for CASSLASGRGVGQYF.

This clonotype was detected ten times or more. The chain is built from TRBV5-6 and TRBJ2-5; maybe TRBD1 (5 bases). V was shortened by 2 bases and J by 4 bases, with 21 bases between the two germline ends. Per germline, CDR1 SGHDT and CDR2 YYEEEE. The CDR3 contains 17 residues. The CDR3 spells CASSFTPFRQGRETQYF. The CDR3 DNA follows: TGTGCCAGCAGCTTTACCCCTTTTAGGCAGGGAAGAGAGACCCAGTACTTC.

This clonotype was seen ten or more times. The chain couples TRBV20-1 to TRBJ1-1; D uncertain. Per the germline V gene, CDR1 is DFQATT and CDR2 is SNEGSKA (reference sequence). Between the trimmed V and J ends, which lost 1 base and 3 bases, there was a span of 9 bases. This CDR3 has 13 amino acids. CDR3 loop: CSARVFLDTEAFF. CDR3 DNA sequence: TGCAGTGCTAGAGTGTTTTTGGACACTGAAGCTTTCTTT.